This T cell receptor beta chain originates from a study of siplizumab effects on memory and regulatory T cells. Method: immunoSEQ multiplex PCR; TCRdb's copy keeps in-frame clones and lacks some. The sample lists some 100,000 clones, 75% to 95% seen once, with more than 2.5% in the top ten. The sample holds many counts of this clone. Input material: CD4+ T cells sorted from blood. This sequence originates from a human donor in good health. Some clones in this sample may be carry-over from other donors' samples.

The CDR3 protein is CASRKTGVNTEAFF. CDR3 bases: TGTGCCAGCAGAAAGACAGGGGTGAACACTGAAGCTTTCTTT. The chain has TRBV27 and TRBJ1-1; TRBD1 matches 8 bases. The CDR3 runs 14 residues. Germline V gene lookup returns CDR1 MNHEY and CDR2 SMNVEV (reference sequence). Germline trimming cut 6 bases from V and 0 bases from J; bases unmatched to any gene: 3.